A single T cell receptor (beta chain) is shown here with its context. The data stem from a study of CD8 T cells in Susac syndrome. Across the whole study: Patients with Susac syndrome, at blood draw, were therapy-naive, on corticosteroids, or on intravenous immunoglobulin alone.

Germline CDR1 is LGHDT and CDR2 is YNNKEL (reference sequence). The CDR3 contains 14 residues. V lost 2 bases and J 3 bases, leaving 11 bases between the germline ends. The RNA input was about 0.45 to 1 ug, and it was reverse transcribed with random hexamers. TCRdb re-called the immunoSEQ multiplex PCR reads through MiXCR, storing one row per CDR3 protein. The sample lists 120,000 or so distinct CDR3 sequences, 96% occurring once. The TEMRA cells underwent FACS enrichment, while the CD8+ and CD4+ T cells underwent negative isolation. The chain carries TRBV3-1 and TRBJ2-7; D perhaps matches TRBD2 (7 bases). Material: CD4+ T cells from PBMCs. The sequence was collected from a human donor with Susac syndrome. The CDR3 sequence is CASSQTGTNYEQYF. Here the CDR3 DNA reads TGTGCCAGCAGCCAAACAGGGACTAACTACGAGCAGTACTTC.